This T cell receptor beta chain came from a study of T cells after yellow fever vaccination. The overall study: Preparation of the low-cell-number fractions used SMART-Seq v4 Ultra Low Input. Overall study findings and caveats: Some clonotypes were seen in both the CD4 and the CD8 compartments. These made up a small share and likely arose from convergent recombination.

V was trimmed by 5 bases and J by 0 bases, leaving 16 bases between them. CDR1 and CDR2 from the germline V gene are SGHTA and FQGNSA. This CDR3 spans 16 amino acids. TCRdb passed the 5' RACE reads through MiXCR, listing each CDR3 protein once. Of over 300,000 distinct CDR3 sequences in the sample, roughly 7% were seen once. This clonotype was picked up a small number of times. No antigen is known for it. The TCR originated in a man younger than 35 who received the YFV17D yellow fever vaccine. The sample consisted of PBMCs, taken more than 40 days after the first yellow fever vaccination. This chain joins TRBV7-2 and TRBJ1-1; TRBD1 is a possible D gene (5 bases). CDR3 in DNA: TGTGCCAGCAGCCTTCGGGGGGGTAGAGTGAACACTGAAGCTTTCTTT. It codes for CASSLRGGRVNTEAFF. The whole variable domain, filled in from reference TRBV7-2 and TRBJ1-1, reads GAGVSQSPSNKVTEKGKDVELRCDPISGHTALYWYRQSLGQGLEFLIYFQGNSAPDKSGLPSDRFSAERTGGSVSTLTIQRTQQEDSAVYLCASSLRGGRVNTEAFFGQGTRLTVV.